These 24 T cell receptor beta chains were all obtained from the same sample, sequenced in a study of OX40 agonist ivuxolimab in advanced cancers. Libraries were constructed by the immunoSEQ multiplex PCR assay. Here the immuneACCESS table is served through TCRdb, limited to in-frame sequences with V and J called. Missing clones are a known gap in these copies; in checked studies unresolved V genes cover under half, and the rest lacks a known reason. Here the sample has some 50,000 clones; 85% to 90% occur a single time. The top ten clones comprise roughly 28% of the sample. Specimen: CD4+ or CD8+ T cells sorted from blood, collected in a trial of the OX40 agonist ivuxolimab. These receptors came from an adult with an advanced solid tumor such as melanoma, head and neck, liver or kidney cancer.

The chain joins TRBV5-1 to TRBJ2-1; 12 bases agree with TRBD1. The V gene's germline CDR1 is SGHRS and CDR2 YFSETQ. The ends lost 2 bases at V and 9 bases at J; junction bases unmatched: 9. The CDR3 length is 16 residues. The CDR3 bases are TGCGCCAGCAGCTTCAAAGGGGACAGGGGGCCTGGTGAGCAGTTCTTC. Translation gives CASSFKGDRGPGEQFF.

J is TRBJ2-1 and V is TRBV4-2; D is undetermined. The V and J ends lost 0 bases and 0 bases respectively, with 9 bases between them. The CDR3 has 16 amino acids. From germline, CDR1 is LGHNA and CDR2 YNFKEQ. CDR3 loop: CASSQESGSSYNEQFF. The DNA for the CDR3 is TGTGCCAGCAGCCAAGAATCGGGCAGCTCCTACAATGAGCAGTTCTTC.

CDR3 region: CASSFLAAPSYEQYF. In DNA, the CDR3 is TGTGCCAGCAGTTTTCTAGCGGCTCCCTCCTACGAGCAGTACTTC. V is TRBV28 and J is TRBJ2-7; 7 positions agree with TRBD2. Trimming at V came to 3 bases and at J to 0 bases, leaving 5 bases not matched to a gene. This CDR3 has 15 residues. The germline V gene has CDR1 MDHEN and CDR2 SYDVKM.

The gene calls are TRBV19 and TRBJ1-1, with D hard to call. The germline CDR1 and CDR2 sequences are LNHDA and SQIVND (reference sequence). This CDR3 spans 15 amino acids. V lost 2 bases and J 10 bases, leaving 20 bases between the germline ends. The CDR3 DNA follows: TGTGCCAGTAGTATAAGACATCTAGCGCCTGAAGGAGCTTTCTTT. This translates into CASSIRHLAPEGAFF.

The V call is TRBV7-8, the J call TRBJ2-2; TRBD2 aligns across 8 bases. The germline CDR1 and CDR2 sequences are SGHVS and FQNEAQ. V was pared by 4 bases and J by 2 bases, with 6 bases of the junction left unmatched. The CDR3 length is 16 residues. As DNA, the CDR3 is TGTGCCAGCAGCTGGGGAGCGGGAGCTAACACCGGGGAGCTGTTTTTT. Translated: CASSWGAGANTGELFF.

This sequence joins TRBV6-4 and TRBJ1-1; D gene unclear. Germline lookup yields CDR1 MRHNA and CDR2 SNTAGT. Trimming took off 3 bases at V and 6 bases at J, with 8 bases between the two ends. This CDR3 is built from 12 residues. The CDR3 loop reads CASSDGGSEAFF. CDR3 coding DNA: TGTGCCAGCAGTGATGGCGGGTCTGAAGCTTTCTTT.

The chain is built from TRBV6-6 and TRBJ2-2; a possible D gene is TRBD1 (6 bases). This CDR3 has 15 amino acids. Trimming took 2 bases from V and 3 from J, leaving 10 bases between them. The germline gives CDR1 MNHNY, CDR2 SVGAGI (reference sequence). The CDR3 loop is CASSYEGEHTGELFF. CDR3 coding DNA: TGTGCCAGCAGTTACGAGGGGGAGCACACCGGGGAGCTGTTTTTT.

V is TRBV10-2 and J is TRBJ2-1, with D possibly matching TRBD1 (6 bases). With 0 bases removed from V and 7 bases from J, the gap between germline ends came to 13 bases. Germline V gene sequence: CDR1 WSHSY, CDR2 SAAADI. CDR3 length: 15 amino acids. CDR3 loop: CASSESSGARNEQFF. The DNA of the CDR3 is TGCGCCAGCAGTGAGTCGTCAGGGGCTCGAAATGAGCAGTTCTTC.

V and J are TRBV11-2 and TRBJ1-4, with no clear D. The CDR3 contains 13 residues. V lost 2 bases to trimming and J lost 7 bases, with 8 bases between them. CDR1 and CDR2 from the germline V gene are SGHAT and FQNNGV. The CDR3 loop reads CASSLRWAEKLFF. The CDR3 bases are TGTGCCAGCAGCTTACGTTGGGCTGAAAAACTGTTTTTT.

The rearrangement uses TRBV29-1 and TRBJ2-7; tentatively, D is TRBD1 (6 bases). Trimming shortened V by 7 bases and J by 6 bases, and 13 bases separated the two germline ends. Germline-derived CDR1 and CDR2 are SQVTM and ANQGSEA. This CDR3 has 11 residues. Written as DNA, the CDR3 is TGCAGCGGACGCCAACAGGGCGAGCAGTACTTC. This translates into CSGRQQGEQYF.

The CDR3 DNA sequence: TGTGCCAGCAGCCCGAACCGTCTAGTAGTCCCCGGGGAGCTGTTTTTT. Protein sequence: CASSPNRLVVPGELFF. This sequence joins TRBV5-4 and TRBJ2-2; D unresolved. The length of the CDR3 is 16 residues. V lost 4 bases and J lost 6, with 19 bases in between. The germline CDR1 and CDR2 sequences are SGHNT and YYREEE (reference sequence).

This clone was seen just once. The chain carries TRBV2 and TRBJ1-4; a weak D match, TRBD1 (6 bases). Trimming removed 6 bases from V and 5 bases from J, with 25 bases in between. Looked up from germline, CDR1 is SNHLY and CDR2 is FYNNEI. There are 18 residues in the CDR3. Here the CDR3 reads CASSEPKGGSGWNEKLFF. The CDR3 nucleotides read TGTGCCAGCAGCGAACCAAAAGGGGGATCAGGGTGGAATGAAAAACTGTTTTTT.

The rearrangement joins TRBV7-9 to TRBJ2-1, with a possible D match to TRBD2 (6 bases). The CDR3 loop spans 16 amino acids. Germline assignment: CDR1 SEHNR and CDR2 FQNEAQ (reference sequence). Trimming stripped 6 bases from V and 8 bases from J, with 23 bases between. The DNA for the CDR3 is TGTGCCAGCAGTCCTGGGGCGGGGTCGTTTTTCGATGAGCAGTTCTTC. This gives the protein CASSPGAGSFFDEQFF.

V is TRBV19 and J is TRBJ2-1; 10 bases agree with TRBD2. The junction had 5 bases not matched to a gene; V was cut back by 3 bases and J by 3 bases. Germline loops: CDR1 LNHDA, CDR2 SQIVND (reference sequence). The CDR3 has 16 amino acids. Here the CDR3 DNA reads TGTGCCAGTAGTATTGGACTAGCGGACGGCTACAATGAGCAGTTCTTC. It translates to CASSIGLADGYNEQFF.

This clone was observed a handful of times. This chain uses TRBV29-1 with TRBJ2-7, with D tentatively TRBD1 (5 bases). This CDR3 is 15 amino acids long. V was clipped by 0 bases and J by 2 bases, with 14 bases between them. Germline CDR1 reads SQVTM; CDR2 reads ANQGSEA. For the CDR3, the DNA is TGCAGCGTTGAAGATCTTCGGCAGGGCCCCTACGAGCAGTACTTC. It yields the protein CSVEDLRQGPYEQYF.

This CDR3 is CASSARRRTAKNIQYF. CDR3 DNA: TGCGCCAGCAGCGCCAGACGGCGAACCGCCAAAAACATTCAGTACTTC. The J gene is TRBJ2-4, the V gene TRBV5-1, with D unresolved. CDR1 is SGHRS, CDR2 YFSETQ, per germline. The CDR3 runs to 16 residues. The V end lost 4 bases, the J end lost 1 base, and 15 bases lay between the germline ends.

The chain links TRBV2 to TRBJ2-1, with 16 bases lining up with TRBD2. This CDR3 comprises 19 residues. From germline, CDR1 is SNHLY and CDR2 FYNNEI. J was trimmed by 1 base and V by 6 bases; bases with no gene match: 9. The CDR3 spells CASRHSGTSGGASYNEQFF. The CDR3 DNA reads TGTGCCAGCAGGCATTCCGGGACTAGCGGGGGGGCGTCCTACAATGAGCAGTTCTTC.

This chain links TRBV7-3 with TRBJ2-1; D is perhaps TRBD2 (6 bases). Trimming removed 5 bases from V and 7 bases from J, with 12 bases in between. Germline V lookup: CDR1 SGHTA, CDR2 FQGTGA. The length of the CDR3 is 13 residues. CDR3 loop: CASSMEGVNEQFF. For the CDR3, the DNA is TGTGCCAGCAGCATGGAGGGTGTAAATGAGCAGTTCTTC.

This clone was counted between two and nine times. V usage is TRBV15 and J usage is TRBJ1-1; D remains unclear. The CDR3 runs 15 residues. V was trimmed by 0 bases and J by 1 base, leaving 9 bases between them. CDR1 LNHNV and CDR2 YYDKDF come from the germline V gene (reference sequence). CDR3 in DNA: TGTGCCACCAGCAGAGAAGCGCGGTCGAACACTGAAGCTTTCTTT. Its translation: CATSREARSNTEAFF.

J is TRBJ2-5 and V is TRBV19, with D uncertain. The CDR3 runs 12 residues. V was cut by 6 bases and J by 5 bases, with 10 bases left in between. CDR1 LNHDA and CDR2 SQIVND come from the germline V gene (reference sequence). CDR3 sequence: CASRDGWETQYF. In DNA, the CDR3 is TGTGCCAGTAGGGACGGATGGGAGACCCAGTACTTC.

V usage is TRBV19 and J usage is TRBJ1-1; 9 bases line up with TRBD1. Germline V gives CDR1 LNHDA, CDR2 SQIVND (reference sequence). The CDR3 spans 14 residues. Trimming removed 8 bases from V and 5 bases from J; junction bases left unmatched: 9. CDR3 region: CASDLGTGFTEAFF. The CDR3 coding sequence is TGTGCCAGTGACCTCGGGACAGGGTTTACTGAAGCTTTCTTT.

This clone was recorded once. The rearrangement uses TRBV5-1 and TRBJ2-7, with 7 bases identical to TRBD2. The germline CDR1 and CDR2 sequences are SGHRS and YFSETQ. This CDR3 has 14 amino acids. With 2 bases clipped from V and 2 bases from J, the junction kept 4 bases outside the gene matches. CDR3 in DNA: TGCGCCAGCAGCTTTCAAGCGGGGCCCTACGAGCAGTACTTC. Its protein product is CASSFQAGPYEQYF.

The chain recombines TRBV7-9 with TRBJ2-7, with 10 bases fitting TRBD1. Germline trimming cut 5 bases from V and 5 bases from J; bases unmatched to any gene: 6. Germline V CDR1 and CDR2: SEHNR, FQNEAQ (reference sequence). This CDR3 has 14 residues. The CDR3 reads CASSDGTGDNEQYF. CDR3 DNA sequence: TGTGCCAGCAGCGACGGGACAGGGGACAACGAGCAGTACTTC.

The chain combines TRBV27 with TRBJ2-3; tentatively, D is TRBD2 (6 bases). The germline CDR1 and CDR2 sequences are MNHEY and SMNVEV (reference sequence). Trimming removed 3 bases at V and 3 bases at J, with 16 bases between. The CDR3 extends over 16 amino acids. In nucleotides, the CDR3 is TGTGCCAGCAGTTTCTTTGGCGGGAAGAGGACAGATACGCAGTATTTT. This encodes CASSFFGGKRTDTQYF.